Detailed here is one T cell receptor (beta chain). These data belong to a study of blood T cell repertoires in COVID-19. Study as a whole: Some COVID-19 samples were acute and others convalescent; all came from the United States, Italy and Spain.

In the authors' methods: How many nucleated cells were present was estimated from reference gene primer amplification. Produced via immunoSEQ multiplex PCR; TCRdb's table is partial and in-frame only. D and trimming come from the DNA, and the V and J calls and clone size come from that table. The sample includes approximately 500,000 clones, 70% to 90% seen only once; the top ten take approximately 3.2%. The CDR3 totals 14 residues. Trimming took 4 bases from V and 6 from J, leaving 17 bases between them. CDR1 is SGHTS, CDR2 YDEGEE, per germline. The sequence derives from a human donor in a cohort sampled during active COVID-19. The V and J genes are TRBV5-8 and TRBJ2-7, with a tentative D call TRBD1 (6 bases). The sequencing input was peripheral blood. The CDR3 reads CASSPGHWGSEQYF. The CDR3 DNA reads TGTGCCAGCAGCCCGGGACACTGGGGATCCGAGCAGTACTTC.